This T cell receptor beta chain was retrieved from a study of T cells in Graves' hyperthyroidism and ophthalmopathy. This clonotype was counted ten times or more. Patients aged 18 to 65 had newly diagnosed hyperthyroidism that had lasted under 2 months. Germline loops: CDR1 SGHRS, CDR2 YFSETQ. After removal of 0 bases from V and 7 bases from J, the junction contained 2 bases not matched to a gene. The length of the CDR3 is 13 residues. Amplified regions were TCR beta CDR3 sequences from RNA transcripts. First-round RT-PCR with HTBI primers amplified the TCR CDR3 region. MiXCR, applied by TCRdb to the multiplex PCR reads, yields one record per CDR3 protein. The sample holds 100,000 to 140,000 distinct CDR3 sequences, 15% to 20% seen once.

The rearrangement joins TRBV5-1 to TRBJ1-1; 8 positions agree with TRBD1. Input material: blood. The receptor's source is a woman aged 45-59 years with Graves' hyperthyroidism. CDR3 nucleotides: TGCGCCAGCAGCTTGGACAGGGGGAGTGAAGCTTTCTTT. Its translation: CASSLDRGSEAFF.